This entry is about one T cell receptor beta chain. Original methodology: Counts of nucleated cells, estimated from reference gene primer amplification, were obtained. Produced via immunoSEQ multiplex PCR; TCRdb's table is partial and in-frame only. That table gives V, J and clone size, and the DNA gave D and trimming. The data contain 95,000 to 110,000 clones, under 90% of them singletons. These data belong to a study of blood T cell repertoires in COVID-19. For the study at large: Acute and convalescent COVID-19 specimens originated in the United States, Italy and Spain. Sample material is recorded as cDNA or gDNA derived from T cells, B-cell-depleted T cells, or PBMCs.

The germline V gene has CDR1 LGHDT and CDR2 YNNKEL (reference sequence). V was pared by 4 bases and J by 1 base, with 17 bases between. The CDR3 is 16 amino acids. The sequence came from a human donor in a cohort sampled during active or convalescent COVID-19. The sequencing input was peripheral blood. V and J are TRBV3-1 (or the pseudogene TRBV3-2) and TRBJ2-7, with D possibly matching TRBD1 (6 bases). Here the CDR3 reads CASSPRAGQLSYEQYF. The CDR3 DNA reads TGTGCCAGCAGCCCCCGAGCAGGACAGCTATCCTACGAGCAGTACTTC.